This T cell receptor (beta chain) emerged from a study of shared clonotypes between healthy human individuals. The CDR3 runs to 11 residues. Trimming cost V 4 bases and J 13 bases, with 11 bases left between them. Per the germline V gene, CDR1 is MNHNY and CDR2 is SVGAGI (reference sequence). Clones were sequenced by immunoSEQ multiplex PCR, and TCRdb holds only the in-frame ones, with some missing. There are about 1 million clones in the sample; about 75% occur only once, and approximately 1.5% lies in the top ten. This clone was recorded a few times. The source is a young man in good health. Sequencing input: memory CD4+ T cells sorted from blood. The subset denotes: CD45RA-negative fraction. The chain employs TRBV6-6 and TRBJ1-5, with D tentatively TRBD1 (6 bases). The CDR3 bases are TGTGCCAGCAGTTCCTCAGGGGCACAGCATTTT. Translating it yields CASSSSGAQHF.